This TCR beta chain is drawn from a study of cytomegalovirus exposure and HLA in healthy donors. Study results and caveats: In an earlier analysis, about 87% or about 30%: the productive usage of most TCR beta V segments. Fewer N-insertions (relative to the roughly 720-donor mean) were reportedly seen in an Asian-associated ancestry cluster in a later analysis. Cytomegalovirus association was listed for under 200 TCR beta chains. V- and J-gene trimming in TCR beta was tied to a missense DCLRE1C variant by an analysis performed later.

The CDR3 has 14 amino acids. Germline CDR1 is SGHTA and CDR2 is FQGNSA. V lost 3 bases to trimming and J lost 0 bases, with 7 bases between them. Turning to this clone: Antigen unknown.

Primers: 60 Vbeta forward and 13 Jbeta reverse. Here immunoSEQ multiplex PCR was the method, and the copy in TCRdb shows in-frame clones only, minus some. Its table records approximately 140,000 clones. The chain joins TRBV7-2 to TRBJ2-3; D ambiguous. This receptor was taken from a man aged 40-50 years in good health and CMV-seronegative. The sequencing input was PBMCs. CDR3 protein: CASSFGPSTDTQYF. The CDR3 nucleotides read TGTGCCAGCAGCTTTGGCCCTAGCACAGATACGCAGTATTTT.